Below, 20 T cell receptor beta chains from the same sample are listed, as sequenced in a study of radiation and T cells in renal cell carcinoma. Time point in this sample: baseline pretreatment blood. Stated treatment: 15 Gy SBRT to primary tumor, nephrectomy 4 weeks later. Clones were read by immunoSEQ multiplex PCR, and TCRdb kept only the in-frame ones, dropping some. The table records over 120,000 clones, 70% to 90% of them present only once. Sequencing used blood, obtained from a patient whose treatment included radiotherapy and nephrectomy. Every receptor here comes from a woman aged 45-65 years with renal cell carcinoma.

The chain is built from TRBV19 and TRBJ1-6, with D possibly matching TRBD1 (6 bases). V lost 4 bases and J lost 8, with 18 bases in between. Germline loops: CDR1 LNHDA, CDR2 SQIVND (reference sequence). This CDR3 region has 16 residues. The chain's CDR3 is CASSTGLTGPDSPLHF. Here the CDR3 DNA reads TGTGCCAGTAGTACGGGGTTAACAGGGCCCGATTCACCCCTCCACTTT.

In DNA form, the CDR3 reads TGTGCCAGCAGACCATTTTCCACCTACTCTGGAAACACCATATATTTT. Protein sequence: CASRPFSTYSGNTIYF. J is TRBJ1-3 and V is TRBV7-9; D remains ambiguous. The CDR3 covers 16 residues. V gave up 6 bases and J gave up 0 bases, with 15 bases separating them. The germline V gene has CDR1 SEHNR and CDR2 FQNEAQ (reference sequence).

The V call is TRBV7-2, the J call TRBJ2-3; 8 bases fit TRBD2. The germline V gene has CDR1 SGHTA and CDR2 FQGNSA. There are 15 residues in the CDR3. V trimming: 4 bases; J trimming: 1 base; junction bases outside the gene matches: 4. The CDR3 DNA reads TGTGCCAGCAGCTGGGGACTAGAGGGCACAGATACGCAGTATTTT. Its protein product is CASSWGLEGTDTQYF.

V is TRBV6-1 and J is TRBJ1-1; weak D call: TRBD1 (5 bases). The CDR3 length is 16 residues. V was trimmed by 3 bases and J by 1 base, leaving 15 bases between them. The germline CDR1 and CDR2 sequences are MNHNS and SASEGT. For the CDR3, the DNA is TGTGCCAGCAGTGATGACCTTGGCAGGGCGAACACTGAAGCTTTCTTT. This gives the protein CASSDDLGRANTEAFF.

The gene calls are TRBV7-2 and TRBJ1-5; D gene uncertain. The CDR3 has 14 residues. Germline loops: CDR1 SGHTA, CDR2 FQGNSA. V lost 4 bases to trimming and J lost 5 bases, with 12 bases between them. CDR3 bases: TGTGCCAGCAGCTCAACATCCGGCGATCAGCCCCAGCATTTT. Translation gives CASSSTSGDQPQHF.

The chain links TRBV2 to TRBJ1-6, with unresolved D. Trimming removed 0 bases from V and 1 base from J, with 10 bases in between. This CDR3 spans 17 amino acids. Germline CDR1 reads SNHLY; CDR2 reads FYNNEI. Here the CDR3 reads CASSEALLGSYNSPLHF. CDR3 nucleotides: TGTGCCAGCAGTGAAGCGCTTCTTGGGTCCTATAATTCACCCCTCCACTTT. The full variable domain, its missing parts supplied by reference TRBV2 and TRBJ1-6, is EPEVTQTPSHQVTQMGQEVILRCVPISNHLYFYWYRQILGQKVEFLVSFYNNEISEKSEIFDDQFSVERPDGSNFTLKIRSTKLEDSAMYFCASSEALLGSYNSPLHFGNGTRLTVT.

This chain uses TRBV30 with TRBJ1-2; the D gene is possibly TRBD1 (5 bases). The germline CDR1 and CDR2 sequences are GTSNPN and SVGIG (reference sequence). The length of the CDR3 is 11 residues. Between the trimmed V and J ends, which lost 7 bases and 8 bases, there was a span of 14 bases. The CDR3 region has the DNA TGTGCCTACGGGGCCGGCTGGGGCTACACCTTC. This codes for CAYGAGWGYTF.

This chain joins TRBV19 and TRBJ1-5; D might be TRBD1 (5 bases). Germline values: CDR1 LNHDA, CDR2 SQIVND (reference sequence). V was clipped by 2 bases and J by 4 bases, with 15 bases between them. This CDR3 has 16 residues. CDR3 in amino acids: CASSIKGGAFNQPQHF. CDR3 coding DNA: TGTGCCAGTAGTATAAAGGGAGGGGCCTTTAATCAGCCCCAGCATTTT.

The CDR3 DNA sequence: TGTGCCAGCACCTCGTTAGTTAACTATGGCTACACCTTC. Translated: CASTSLVNYGYTF. The genes are TRBV6-1 and TRBJ1-2; D ambiguous. This CDR3 region has 13 residues. The V gene's germline CDR1 is MNHNS and CDR2 SASEGT. Trimming shortened V by 7 bases and J by 1 base, and 10 bases separated the two germline ends.

This sequence joins TRBV4-3 and TRBJ1-2; 8 bases match TRBD1. CDR1 is LGHNA, CDR2 YSLEER, per germline. Trimming at V came to 1 base and at J to 7 bases, leaving 8 bases not matched to a gene. The CDR3 consists of 15 residues. The CDR3 is CASSQGPRTGSGYTF. The CDR3 coding sequence is TGCGCCAGCAGCCAAGGTCCTAGGACAGGGTCTGGCTACACCTTC.

The chain is built from TRBV30 and TRBJ1-6; weak D call: TRBD1 (5 bases). V was pared by 5 bases and J by 1 base, with 12 bases between. This CDR3 comprises 15 residues. The germline CDR1 and CDR2 sequences are GTSNPN and SVGIG (reference sequence). CDR3 amino acids: CAWAPRVSYNSPLHF. The CDR3 DNA sequence: TGTGCCTGGGCCCCCAGGGTATCCTATAATTCACCCCTCCACTTT. The variable domain in full, completed from reference TRBV30 and TRBJ1-6, reads SQTIHQWPATLVQPVGSPLSLECTVEGTSNPNLYWYRQAAGRGLQLLFYSVGIGQISSEVPQNLSASRPQDRQFILSSKKLLLSDSGFYLCAWAPRVSYNSPLHFGNGTRLTVT.

The J gene is TRBJ2-5, the V gene TRBV4-1, with TRBD1 identical over 9 bases. The tail of the sequence fits TRBJ2-7 better, so the J call may be wrong. CDR3 length: 15 amino acids. The V gene's germline CDR1 is MGHRA and CDR2 YSYEKL. CDR3 in DNA: TGCGCCAGCAGCCTTAAACAGGGGGCACACTACGAGCAGTACTTC. The encoded protein is CASSLKQGAHYEQYF.

This clone was recorded a few times. Within the sample, other DNA sequences also encode this same CDR3. V usage is TRBV2 and J usage is TRBJ1-5; TRBD1 might be the D (6 bases). CDR3 length equals 15 residues. The germline CDR1 and CDR2 sequences are SNHLY and FYNNEI. V lost 4 bases and J lost 0, with 10 bases in between. CDR3 DNA: TGTGCCAGCAGTGTTAACAGGGTTAGCAATCAGCCCCAGCATTTT. Translated, it gives CASSVNRVSNQPQHF.

The chain has TRBV30 and TRBJ1-6; no clear D gene. The CDR3 runs 14 residues. Germline assignment: CDR1 GTSNPN and CDR2 SVGIG (reference sequence). V gave up 4 bases and J gave up 0 bases, with 7 bases separating them. CDR3 amino acids: CAWTQSSYNSPLHF. CDR3 DNA: TGTGCCTGGACCCAGAGCTCCTATAATTCACCCCTCCACTTT. The whole variable domain, remainder taken from reference TRBV30 and TRBJ1-6, is SQTIHQWPATLVQPVGSPLSLECTVEGTSNPNLYWYRQAAGRGLQLLFYSVGIGQISSEVPQNLSASRPQDRQFILSSKKLLLSDSGFYLCAWTQSSYNSPLHFGNGTRLTVT.

The V gene is TRBV2, the J gene TRBJ1-2, with 7 bases that match TRBD1. Germline V gives CDR1 SNHLY, CDR2 FYNNEI. V trimming: 8 bases; J trimming: 4 bases; junction bases outside the gene matches: 1. CDR3 length equals 11 residues. The CDR3 DNA is TGTGCCAGCGGACAGGTCTATGGCTACACCTTC. It specifies CASGQVYGYTF. The full variable domain, rest sourced from reference TRBV2 and TRBJ1-2, is EPEVTQTPSHQVTQMGQEVILRCVPISNHLYFYWYRQILGQKVEFLVSFYNNEISEKSEIFDDQFSVERPDGSNFTLKIRSTKLEDSAMYFCASGQVYGYTFGSGTRLTVV.

The chain uses TRBV2 and TRBJ2-3; tentative D call: TRBD2 (7 bases). The germline CDR1 and CDR2 sequences are SNHLY and FYNNEI. This CDR3 is built from 16 residues. The V end was cut by 2 bases, the J end by 0 bases, with 12 bases between. CDR3: CASSEFGGPSTDTQYF. The DNA for the CDR3 is TGTGCCAGCAGTGAATTCGGGGGGCCTAGCACAGATACGCAGTATTTT.

This chain uses TRBV11-1 with TRBJ1-1; D is unresolved. Per germline, CDR1 SGHAT and CDR2 FQDESV (reference sequence). Trimming stripped 3 bases from V and 5 bases from J, with 4 bases between. The CDR3 is 11 residues long. This chain's CDR3 is CASSLDTEAFF. The CDR3, as DNA: TGTGCCAGCAGCTTGGATACTGAAGCTTTCTTT.

The chain is built from TRBV5-1 and TRBJ1-2; D unclear. The CDR3 has 13 residues. CDR1 is SGHRS, CDR2 YFSETQ, per germline. V lost 5 bases and J 2 bases, leaving 10 bases between the germline ends. The CDR3 sequence: CASSPTANYGYTF. CDR3 coding DNA: TGCGCCAGCAGTCCCACCGCGAACTATGGCTACACCTTC. The whole variable domain, filled in from reference TRBV5-1 and TRBJ1-2, reads KAGVTQTPRYLIKTRGQQVTLSCSPISGHRSVSWYQQTPGQGLQFLFEYFSETQRNKGNFPGRFSGRQFSNSRSEMNVSTLELGDSALYLCASSPTANYGYTFGSGTRLTVV.

This chain joins TRBV7-8 and TRBJ1-1; no firm D call. CDR1 is SGHVS, CDR2 FQNEAQ, per germline. The length of the CDR3 is 12 residues. V shed 1 base and J shed 3 bases, with 3 bases lying between them. This CDR3 is CASSLVDTEAFF. In nucleotides, the CDR3 is TGTGCCAGCAGCTTAGTGGACACTGAAGCTTTCTTT.

The chain has TRBV14 and TRBJ2-3; D is undetermined. The CDR3 runs 14 residues. Trimming left V 0 bases short and J 7 bases short, with 11 bases between. Germline-derived CDR1 and CDR2 are SGHDN and FVKESK. CDR3 protein: CASSQDLIGNTQYF. The CDR3 DNA follows: TGTGCCAGCAGCCAAGATCTGATTGGGAATACGCAGTATTTT.